What follows are 27 T cell receptor beta chains derived from one specimen sequenced in a study of blood T cell repertoires in COVID-19. Produced via immunoSEQ multiplex PCR; TCRdb's table is partial and in-frame only. Of about 68,000 clones listed, 75% to 85% are singletons. Sequences were obtained from peripheral blood. The receptors stem from a man aged 45-65 years with acute or convalescent COVID-19.

The gene calls are TRBV6-5 and TRBJ1-5; D remains unclear. The CDR3 consists of 14 residues. V lost 7 bases and J lost 2, with 12 bases in between. CDR1 MNHEY and CDR2 SVGAGI come from the germline V gene. CDR3 coding DNA: TGTGCCAGCACCACGTACGGGGGCAATCAGCCCCAGCATTTT. Translating it yields CASTTYGGNQPQHF.

The V and J genes are TRBV18 and TRBJ2-1; TRBD1 matches 9 bases. Germline CDR1 KGHSH, CDR2 LQKENI. V shed 4 bases, J shed 4 bases, and the junction held 5 bases outside the gene matches. The CDR3 consists of 15 residues. The DNA for the CDR3 is TGTGCCAGCTCACTACAGGGGGCTCCTTACAATGAGCAGTTCTTC. Translated, it gives CASSLQGAPYNEQFF.

V gene TRBV18 combines with J gene TRBJ2-7; the match to TRBD1 covers 7 bases. V was clipped by 4 bases and J by 13 bases; unmatched bases: 10. There are 12 residues in the CDR3. Germline CDR1 is KGHSH and CDR2 is LQKENI. CDR3 sequence reads: CASSLQTGVHYV. For the CDR3, the DNA is TGTGCCAGCTCACTACAAACAGGGGTCCATTACGTC.

The chain is built from TRBV5-1 and TRBJ2-1; D remains unclear. Germline V gene sequence: CDR1 SGHRS, CDR2 YFSETQ. This CDR3 comprises 14 residues. With 1 base removed from V and 2 bases from J, the gap between germline ends came to 7 bases. CDR3 protein: CASSLLPAYNEQFF. Written as DNA, the CDR3 is TGCGCCAGCAGCTTGCTTCCAGCCTACAATGAGCAGTTCTTC.

The chain is built from TRBV2 and TRBJ2-5; possible D gene TRBD1, 5 bases. This CDR3 spans 13 amino acids. Germline V CDR1 and CDR2: SNHLY, FYNNEI. Trimming removed 2 bases from V and 2 bases from J, with 6 bases in between. The CDR3 region is CASSENRQETQYF. DNA of the CDR3: TGTGCCAGCAGTGAAAACAGGCAAGAGACCCAGTACTTC.

The V gene is TRBV2, the J gene TRBJ1-1, with D tentatively TRBD1 (6 bases). CDR3 length: 13 residues. With 4 bases removed from V and 7 bases from J, the gap between germline ends came to 13 bases. Germline loops: CDR1 SNHLY, CDR2 FYNNEI. As DNA, the CDR3 is TGTGCCAGCAGTGGTAACATCAGGGGTGAAGCTTTCTTT. It translates to CASSGNIRGEAFF.

The gene calls are TRBV18 and TRBJ2-2; 7 bases map to TRBD1. Looked up from germline, CDR1 is KGHSH and CDR2 is LQKENI. Trimming at V came to 3 bases and at J to 3 bases, leaving 7 bases not matched to a gene. There are 16 residues in the CDR3. The CDR3 protein is CASSPRNTGDTGELFF. The CDR3 DNA reads TGTGCCAGCTCACCCCGAAATACAGGGGACACCGGGGAGCTGTTTTTT. The full variable domain, its missing parts supplied by reference TRBV18 and TRBJ2-2, is NAGVMQNPRHLVRRRGQEARLRCSPMKGHSHVYWYRQLPEEGLKFMVYLQKENIIDESGMPKERFSAEFPKEGPSILRIQQVVRGDSAAYFCASSPRNTGDTGELFFGEGSRLTVL.

The chain links TRBV24-1 to TRBJ2-7; possible D gene TRBD1, 6 bases. Per the germline V gene, CDR1 is KGHDR and CDR2 is SFDVKD. V was trimmed by 3 bases and J by 3 bases, leaving 8 bases between them. CDR3 size: 13 residues. CDR3 DNA: TGTGCCACCAGTGATCCAGGGGACTACGAGCAGTACTTC. It translates to CATSDPGDYEQYF.

V and J are TRBV6-5 and TRBJ2-3; 10 positions agree with TRBD2. This CDR3 contains 14 residues. Germline V gene data show CDR1 as MNHEY and CDR2 as SVGAGI. Trimming cost V 7 bases and J 4 bases; bases outside gene matches: 5. CDR3 DNA sequence: TGTGCCAGCAAGAGCGGGGGGGCCCCAGATACGCAGTATTTT. It specifies CASKSGGAPDTQYF.

This clone was observed a single time. The CDR3 reads CASSITADTDTQYF. The CDR3 region has the DNA TGTGCCAGTAGTATTACAGCCGACACAGATACGCAGTATTTT. This rearrangement joins TRBV19 to TRBJ2-3; D remains ambiguous. The CDR3 has 14 residues. Per the germline V gene, CDR1 is LNHDA and CDR2 is SQIVND (reference sequence). Trimming took off 3 bases at V and 2 bases at J, with 9 bases between the two ends.

The J gene is TRBJ2-1, the V gene TRBV5-1; TRBD2 matches 10 bases. Germline lookup yields CDR1 SGHRS and CDR2 YFSETQ. This CDR3 region has 17 residues. With V trimmed by 0 bases and J by 5 bases, 8 bases remained unmatched. CDR3 protein: CASSLVEAGGPHNEQFF. In DNA, the CDR3 is TGCGCCAGCAGCTTGGTAGAAGCGGGGGGGCCCCACAATGAGCAGTTCTTC.

The chain links TRBV30 to TRBJ2-2, with 7 bases aligning to TRBD2. V lost 0 bases to trimming and J lost 4 bases; unmatched junction nucleotides: 8. Germline CDR1 GTSNPN, CDR2 SVGIG (reference sequence). The CDR3 is made up of 16 amino acids. CDR3 sequence: CAWSVWSWGGTGELFF. CDR3 DNA sequence: TGTGCCTGGAGTGTTTGGAGCTGGGGGGGCACCGGGGAGCTGTTTTTT.

The chain has TRBV9 and TRBJ2-2; 10 positions match TRBD1. V trimming: 4 bases; J trimming: 2 bases; junction bases outside the gene matches: 5. The CDR3 has 16 residues. Germline V gene lookup returns CDR1 SGDLS and CDR2 YYNGEE. CDR3 nucleotides: TGTGCCAGCAGCATTGGGACAGGGGCCAACACCGGGGAGCTGTTTTTT. Translation gives CASSIGTGANTGELFF. The variable domain in full, completed from reference TRBV9 and TRBJ2-2, reads DSGVTQTPKHLITATGQRVTLRCSPRSGDLSVYWYQQSLDQGLQFLIQYYNGEERAKGNILERFSAQQFPDLHSELNLSSLELGDSALYFCASSIGTGANTGELFFGEGSRLTVL.

The rearrangement links TRBV29-1 to TRBJ1-2; 7 bases line up with TRBD1. J was trimmed by 1 base and V by 4 bases; bases with no gene match: 3. This CDR3 is built from 13 residues. CDR1 is SQVTM, CDR2 ANQGSEA, per germline. The CDR3 loop reads CSVGTGLNYGYTF. As DNA, the CDR3 is TGCAGCGTTGGGACAGGTCTTAACTATGGCTACACCTTC.

In its sample, this clone was seen once. This chain connects TRBV9 to TRBJ2-3; TRBD1 is a possible D gene (5 bases). The germline V gene has CDR1 SGDLS and CDR2 YYNGEE. The CDR3 has 15 residues. V was trimmed by 2 bases and J by 0 bases, leaving 10 bases between them. The CDR3 DNA reads as TGTGCCAGCAGCGTGGGGCCTTCTAGCACAGATACGCAGTATTTT. Amino acids: CASSVGPSSTDTQYF.

This chain connects TRBV5-4 to TRBJ2-3; TRBD2 matches 9 bases. J lost 4 bases, V lost 1 base, and 4 bases had no gene match. The CDR3 has 15 amino acids. Germline values: CDR1 SGHNT, CDR2 YYREEE (reference sequence). In DNA form, the CDR3 reads TGTGCCAGCAGCTTGCGGCGGGGGGGCTCAGATACGCAGTATTTT. It specifies CASSLRRGGSDTQYF.

The chain employs TRBV15 and TRBJ2-5, with 11 bases that match TRBD2. CDR3 length: 15 amino acids. Trimming removed 4 bases from V and 4 bases from J; junction bases left unmatched: 5. CDR1 LNHNV and CDR2 YYDKDF come from the germline V gene (reference sequence). The CDR3 protein is CATSINSGGAETQYF. The CDR3 nucleotides read TGTGCCACCAGCATCAATAGCGGGGGGGCAGAGACCCAGTACTTC.

The chain recombines TRBV10-3 with TRBJ2-5, with D perhaps matching TRBD2 (6 bases). Trimming took off 2 bases at V and 2 bases at J, with 12 bases between the two ends. Per germline, CDR1 ENHRY and CDR2 SYGVKD. This CDR3 is 15 amino acids long. The CDR3 region has the DNA TGTGCCATCAGTGAGGGGGGGAGCAATCAAGAGACCCAGTACTTC. Its protein is CAISEGGSNQETQYF.

The chain is built from TRBV27 and TRBJ2-2; maybe TRBD1 (6 bases). Germline V gene lookup returns CDR1 MNHEY and CDR2 SMNVEV (reference sequence). V lost 4 bases and J lost 2, with 8 bases in between. The CDR3 consists of 14 residues. For the CDR3, the DNA is TGTGCCAGCAGTTGGGGGCGAAACACCGGGGAGCTGTTTTTT. Translation: CASSWGRNTGELFF.

The CDR3 loop is CASSEAGGYNEQFF. The CDR3 DNA follows: TGTGCCAGCAGTGAAGCGGGGGGGTACAATGAGCAGTTCTTC. The chain joins TRBV6-4 to TRBJ2-1; 10 bases match TRBD2. The length of the CDR3 is 14 residues. V trimming: 3 bases; J trimming: 4 bases; junction bases outside the gene matches: 0. CDR1 and CDR2 from the germline V gene are MRHNA and SNTAGT.

This chain links TRBV10-3 with TRBJ2-7, with a weak D call TRBD2 (6 bases). Germline V gene lookup returns CDR1 ENHRY and CDR2 SYGVKD. The CDR3 spans 14 residues. V gave up 8 bases and J gave up 0 bases, with 14 bases separating them. CDR3 DNA: TGTGCCATCCGGGCACAGACTAGCTCCTACGAGCAGTACTTC. It translates to CAIRAQTSSYEQYF.

On this clone itself: Other nucleotide sequences from this sample produce the same CDR3. The DNA for the CDR3 is TGCGCCAGCAGCCTCGGACAGAACTATGGCTACACCTTC. It translates to CASSLGQNYGYTF. The V and J genes are TRBV5-1 and TRBJ1-2, with D maybe TRBD1 (6 bases). CDR1 SGHRS and CDR2 YFSETQ come from the germline V gene. CDR3 length equals 13 residues. V lost 4 bases and J lost 2, with 9 bases in between.

The V gene is TRBV5-1, the J gene TRBJ1-6; 8 bases align to TRBD1. Losses at the gene ends were 4 bases for V and 10 bases for J; bases not matched to a gene: 10. In germline, CDR1 is SGHRS, CDR2 YFSETQ. CDR3 size: 15 residues. CDR3 in DNA: TGCGCCAGCAGCCTCGGGACAGGAGGTAACTCACCCCTCCACTTT. The encoded protein is CASSLGTGGNSPLHF.

The V call is TRBV3-1 (or the pseudogene TRBV3-2), the J call TRBJ1-1; the D is unclear. The V gene lost 0 bases and the J gene lost 2 bases, with 7 bases spanning the gap. Germline V gives CDR1 LGHDT, CDR2 YNNKEL (reference sequence). The CDR3 has 14 amino acids. Here the CDR3 reads CASSQDHFNTEAFF. For the CDR3, the DNA is TGTGCCAGCAGCCAAGATCACTTTAACACTGAAGCTTTCTTT.

The V gene is TRBV3-1 (or the pseudogene TRBV3-2), the J gene TRBJ2-1; 8 bases line up with TRBD2. The J segment lost 4 bases and the V segment lost 0 bases, leaving 5 bases of the junction unmatched. Germline-derived CDR1 and CDR2 are LGHDT and YNNKEL (reference sequence). The CDR3 spans 16 residues. CDR3 nucleotide sequence: TGTGCCAGCAGCCAAGAGGTGGCGGGGGGTTACAATGAGCAGTTCTTC. Translated, it gives CASSQEVAGGYNEQFF.

This clone was seen just once. The J gene is TRBJ2-5, the V gene TRBV24-1; 9 bases fit TRBD1. The CDR3 consists of 18 residues. Germline V CDR1 and CDR2: KGHDR, SFDVKD. The V segment lost 4 bases and the J segment 4 bases; nucleotides outside the gene matches: 15. In DNA, the CDR3 is TGTGCCACCAGTGACCCCCACCGGGACAGGGACCCCCCAGAGACCCAGTACTTC. Protein: CATSDPHRDRDPPETQYF.

V and J are TRBV4-1 and TRBJ2-5; TRBD1 agrees at 9 bases. V dropped 4 bases and J dropped 4; count of bases not matched to a gene: 4. Germline V gene data show CDR1 as MGHRA and CDR2 as YSYEKL. This CDR3 spans 14 amino acids. The CDR3 loop is CASSPTGGTETQYF. For the CDR3, the DNA is TGCGCCAGCAGCCCGACAGGGGGGACAGAGACCCAGTACTTC.